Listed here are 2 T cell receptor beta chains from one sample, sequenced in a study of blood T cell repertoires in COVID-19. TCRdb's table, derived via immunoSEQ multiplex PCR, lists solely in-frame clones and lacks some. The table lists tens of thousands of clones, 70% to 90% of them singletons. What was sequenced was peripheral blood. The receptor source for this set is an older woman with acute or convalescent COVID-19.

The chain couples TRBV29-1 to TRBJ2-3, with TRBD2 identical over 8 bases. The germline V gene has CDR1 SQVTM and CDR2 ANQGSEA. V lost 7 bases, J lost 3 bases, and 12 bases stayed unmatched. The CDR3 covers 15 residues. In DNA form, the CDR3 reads TGCAGCGAAAAGGGACTAGGAAAGGGGACAGATACGCAGTATTTT. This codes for CSEKGLGKGTDTQYF.

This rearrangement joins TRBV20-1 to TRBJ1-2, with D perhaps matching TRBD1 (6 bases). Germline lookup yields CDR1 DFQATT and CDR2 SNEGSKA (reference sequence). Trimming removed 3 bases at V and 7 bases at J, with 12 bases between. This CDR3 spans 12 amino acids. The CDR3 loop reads CSASTQGGGYTF. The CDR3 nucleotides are TGCAGTGCTAGTACACAGGGCGGTGGCTACACCTTC.